A single sample is the source of the 14 T cell receptor beta chains below, sequenced in a study of blood T cell repertoires in COVID-19 (dated by TCRdb to 2020 to 2021). Libraries were prepared through the immunoSEQ multiplex PCR assay. Held by TCRdb, this immuneACCESS table contains in-frame sequences only and omits some clones. Under half of the omission traces to an unresolved V gene where checked; the cause of the rest is unknown. The sample data list some 200,000 clones, and 82% of these were observed just once. About 11% of the sample rests with the top ten. The specimen sequenced was PBMCs or T cells enriched from blood (not recorded which). The receptors were sampled from a middle-aged man who had recovered from COVID-19.

This clone was recorded once. The chain carries TRBV5-4 and TRBJ2-7; D may be TRBD1 (5 bases). Trimming stripped 6 bases from V and 5 bases from J, with 12 bases between. The CDR3 is 12 residues long. Germline V lookup: CDR1 SGHNT, CDR2 YYREEE (reference sequence). The CDR3 nucleotides are TGTGCCAGCATCTCTGGGGCCCACGAGCAGTACGTC. Translating gives CASISGAHEQYV.

This rearrangement joins TRBV5-1 to TRBJ1-1; D ambiguous. Germline V gene data show CDR1 as SGHRS and CDR2 as YFSETQ. Trimming shortened V by 1 base and J by 1 base, and 2 bases separated the two germline ends. CDR3 length equals 12 residues. The CDR3 protein is CASSLQNTEAFF. Written as DNA, the CDR3 is TGCGCCAGCAGCTTGCAGAACACTGAAGCTTTCTTT.

This chain's CDR3 is CATSDGPGGIDGYTF. In DNA, the CDR3 is TGTGCCACCAGTGATGGGCCCGGGGGGATTGATGGCTACACCTTC. This chain links TRBV24-1 with TRBJ1-2, with a tentative D call TRBD1 (5 bases). This CDR3 contains 15 residues. V was clipped by 3 bases and J by 6 bases, with 16 bases between them. Germline lookup yields CDR1 KGHDR and CDR2 SFDVKD.

This clone was seen a few times. V gene TRBV7-9 combines with J gene TRBJ1-2; D call uncertain. Trimming left V 1 base short and J 4 bases short, with 13 bases between. The CDR3 contains 15 residues. Looked up from germline, CDR1 is SEHNR and CDR2 is FQNEAQ (reference sequence). The CDR3 protein is CASSLVTRISYGYTF. CDR3 bases: TGTGCCAGCAGCTTAGTAACCAGGATCTCCTATGGCTACACCTTC.

V and J are TRBV5-4 and TRBJ2-2; 8 bases match TRBD2. With 4 bases clipped from V and 7 bases from J, the junction kept 9 bases outside the gene matches. Germline CDR1 and CDR2: SGHNT and YYREEE (reference sequence). This CDR3 is 15 amino acids long. The CDR3 sequence: CASSLKREPDGELFF. The CDR3 DNA sequence: TGTGCCAGCAGCCTCAAGCGGGAGCCTGACGGGGAGCTGTTTTTT.

This clone was seen more than once but under ten times. The genes are TRBV5-4 and TRBJ2-7; tentatively, D is TRBD1 (6 bases). Between the trimmed V and J ends, which lost 4 bases and 1 base, there was a span of 21 bases. The germline gives CDR1 SGHNT, CDR2 YYREEE (reference sequence). The CDR3 covers 17 residues. The CDR3 DNA sequence: TGTGCCAGCAGCCAGGGGACGTTTGTGTGTGGGTCCTACGAGCAGTACGTC. It is translated as CASSQGTFVCGSYEQYV.

This chain connects TRBV6-5 to TRBJ2-4; possibly TRBD2 for D (6 bases). CDR1 and CDR2 from the germline V gene are MNHEY and SVGAGI. This CDR3 is built from 14 residues. V gave up 6 bases and J gave up 7 bases, with 16 bases separating them. CDR3 loop: CASRPGSAGNIQYF. The CDR3 nucleotides read TGTGCCAGCAGGCCCGGATCGGCGGGGAACATTCAGTACTTC.

The V gene is TRBV7-3, the J gene TRBJ2-6, with TRBD2 matching 8 bases. V lost 5 bases and J lost 1; bases outside the gene matches: 10. The length of the CDR3 is 18 residues. Looked up from germline, CDR1 is SGHTA and CDR2 is FQGTGA. In DNA form, the CDR3 reads TGTGCCAGCAGCCCGACCGGGACTAGGCAATCTGGGGCCAACGTCCTGACTTTC. Translation gives CASSPTGTRQSGANVLTF. The complete variable domain, with remaining parts taken from reference TRBV7-3 and TRBJ2-6, reads GAGVSQTPSNKVTEKGKYVELRCDPISGHTALYWYRQSLGQGPEFLIYFQGTGAADDSGLPNDRFFAVRPEGSVSTLKIQRTERGDSAVYLCASSPTGTRQSGANVLTFGAGSRLTVL.

This clone was recorded only once. This rearrangement joins TRBV5-4 to TRBJ2-2; D gene ambiguous. Germline CDR1 reads SGHNT; CDR2 reads YYREEE (reference sequence). V was clipped by 4 bases and J by 4 bases, with 11 bases between them. The CDR3 loop spans 14 amino acids. CDR3 loop: CASSPRHSTGELFF. The CDR3 coding sequence is TGTGCCAGCAGCCCCCGACATTCCACCGGGGAGCTGTTTTTT.

This clone was seen only once. This chain connects TRBV5-4 to TRBJ2-1; 9 bases line up with TRBD2. The junction had 8 bases not matched to a gene; V was cut back by 0 bases and J by 7 bases. The CDR3 is 16 amino acids. CDR1 SGHNT and CDR2 YYREEE come from the germline V gene (reference sequence). The CDR3 here is CASSLEFSGGLNEQFF. The CDR3 DNA reads TGTGCCAGCAGCTTGGAATTTAGCGGGGGCCTTAATGAGCAGTTCTTC.

This CDR3 reads CASSFIRGRGTEAFF. CDR3 DNA: TGTGCCAGCAGCTTCATCCGGGGGCGGGGGACTGAAGCTTTCTTT. V and J are TRBV7-2 and TRBJ1-1; maybe TRBD1 (6 bases). The germline CDR1 and CDR2 sequences are SGHTA and FQGNSA. V lost 3 bases, J lost 5 bases, and 16 bases lay in between. The CDR3 totals 15 residues.

The gene calls are TRBV11-1 and TRBJ2-1, with 8 bases that match TRBD2. CDR1 is SGHAT, CDR2 FQDESV, per germline (reference sequence). V lost 7 bases to trimming and J lost 8 bases; unmatched junction nucleotides: 10. The CDR3 totals 14 residues. The CDR3 bases are TGTGCCAGCATTCAGCGGGAGATGGGAGATGAGCAGTTCTTC. Protein: CASIQREMGDEQFF. Together with reference TRBV11-1 and TRBJ2-1, the CDR3 gives the full variable domain: EAEVAQSPRYKITEKSQAVAFWCDPISGHATLYWYRQILGQGPELLVQFQDESVVDDSQLPKDRFSAERLKGVDSTLKIQPAELGDSAMYLCASIQREMGDEQFFGPGTRLTVL.

The chain recombines TRBV27 with TRBJ2-1; 8 bases match TRBD2. CDR3 size: 14 residues. Germline V CDR1 and CDR2: MNHEY, SMNVEV (reference sequence). J lost 4 bases, V lost 6 bases, and 5 bases had no gene match. For the CDR3, the DNA is TGTGCCAGCAGCCTCGGGAGGGGATACAATGAGCAGTTCTTC. Translating gives CASSLGRGYNEQFF.

The gene calls are TRBV7-2 and TRBJ2-5; weak D call: TRBD2 (7 bases). The CDR3 is made up of 17 amino acids. Trimming pared 2 bases from V and 4 bases from J, leaving 20 bases between. In germline, CDR1 is SGHTA, CDR2 FQGNSA. The CDR3 loop is CASSLLGGAGGRETQYF. The CDR3 DNA reads TGTGCCAGCAGCTTATTAGGGGGAGCCGGGGGGCGAGAGACCCAGTACTTC.